Here is one T cell receptor beta chain with its context. These data come from a study of blood T cell repertoires in COVID-19. Overall study context: Acute and convalescent COVID-19 specimens originated in the United States, Italy and Spain. PBMCs, B-cell-depleted T cells, or T cells provided the cDNA or gDNA that made up the material.

Per the germline V gene, CDR1 is DFQATT and CDR2 is SNEGSKA (reference sequence). The CDR3 totals 11 residues. Trimming pared 3 bases from V and 7 bases from J, leaving 9 bases between. Authors' methods: For nucleated cells, counts were estimated from reference gene primer amplification. The protocol was immunoSEQ multiplex PCR, while the TCRdb copy is restricted to in-frame clones and leaves out a portion. V and J calls and clone size follow that table, whereas D and trimming were derived from the DNA. The sample holds about 180,000 clones, over 90% seen once. The sample was peripheral blood. The chain couples TRBV20-1 to TRBJ1-1; D is uncertain. The TCR comes from a man between 45 and 60 years old with acute or convalescent COVID-19. CDR3 in amino acids: CSASDHNEAFF. DNA of the CDR3: TGCAGTGCTAGTGACCACAATGAAGCTTTCTTT.